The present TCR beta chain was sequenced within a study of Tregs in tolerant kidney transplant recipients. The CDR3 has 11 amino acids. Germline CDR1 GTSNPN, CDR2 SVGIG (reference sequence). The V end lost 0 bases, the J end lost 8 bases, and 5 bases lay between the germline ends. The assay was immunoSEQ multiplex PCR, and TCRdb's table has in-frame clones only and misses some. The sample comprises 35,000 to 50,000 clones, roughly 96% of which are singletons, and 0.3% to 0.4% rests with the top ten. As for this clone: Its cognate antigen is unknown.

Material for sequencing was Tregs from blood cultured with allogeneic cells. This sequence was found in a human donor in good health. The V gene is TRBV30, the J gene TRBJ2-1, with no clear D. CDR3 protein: CAWSVFDEQFF. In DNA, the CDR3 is TGTGCCTGGAGTGTCTTTGATGAGCAGTTCTTC. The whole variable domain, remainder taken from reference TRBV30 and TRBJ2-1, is SQTIHQWPATLVQPVGSPLSLECTVEGTSNPNLYWYRQAAGRGLQLLFYSVGIGQISSEVPQNLSASRPQDRQFILSSKKLLLSDSGFYLCAWSVFDEQFFGPGTRLTVL.